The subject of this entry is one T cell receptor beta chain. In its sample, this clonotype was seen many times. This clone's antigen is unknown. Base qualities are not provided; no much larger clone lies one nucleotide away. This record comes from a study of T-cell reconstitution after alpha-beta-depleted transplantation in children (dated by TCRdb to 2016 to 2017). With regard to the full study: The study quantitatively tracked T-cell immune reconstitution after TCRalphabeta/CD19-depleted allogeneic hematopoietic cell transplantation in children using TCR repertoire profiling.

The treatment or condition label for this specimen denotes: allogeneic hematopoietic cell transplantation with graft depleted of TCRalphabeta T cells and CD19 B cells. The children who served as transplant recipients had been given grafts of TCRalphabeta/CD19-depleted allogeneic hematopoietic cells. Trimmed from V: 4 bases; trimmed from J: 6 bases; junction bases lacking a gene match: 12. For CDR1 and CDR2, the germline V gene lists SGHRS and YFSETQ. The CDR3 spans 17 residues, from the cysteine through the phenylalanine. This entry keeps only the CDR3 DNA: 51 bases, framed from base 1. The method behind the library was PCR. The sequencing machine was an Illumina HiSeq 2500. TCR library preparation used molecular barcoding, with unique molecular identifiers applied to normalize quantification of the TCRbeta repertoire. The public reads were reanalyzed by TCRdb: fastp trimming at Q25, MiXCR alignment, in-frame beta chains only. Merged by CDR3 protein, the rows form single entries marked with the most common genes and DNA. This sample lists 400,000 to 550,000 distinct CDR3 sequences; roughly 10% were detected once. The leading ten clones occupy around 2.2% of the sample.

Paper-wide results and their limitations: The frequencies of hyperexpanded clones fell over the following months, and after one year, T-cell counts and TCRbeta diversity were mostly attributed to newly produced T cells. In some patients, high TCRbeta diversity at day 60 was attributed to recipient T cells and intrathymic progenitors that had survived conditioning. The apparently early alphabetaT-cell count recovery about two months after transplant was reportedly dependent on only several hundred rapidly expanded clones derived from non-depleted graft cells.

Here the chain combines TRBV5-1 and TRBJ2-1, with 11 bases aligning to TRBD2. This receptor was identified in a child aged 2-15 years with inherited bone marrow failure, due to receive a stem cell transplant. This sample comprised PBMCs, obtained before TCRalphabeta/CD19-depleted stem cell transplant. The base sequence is TGCGCCAGCAGCAAAAGTACTCTAGCGGGAGGCCTCAATGAGCAGTTCTTC. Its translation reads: CASSKSTLAGGLNEQFF.